This TCR beta chain was captured in a study of blood T cell repertoires in COVID-19. Study summary: Acute and convalescent COVID-19 specimens originated in the United States, Italy and Spain.

Under the authors' procedure: Amplification of reference gene primers provided the estimated nucleated cell counts. Method: immunoSEQ multiplex PCR; TCRdb's copy keeps in-frame clones and lacks some. V and J calls and clone size come straight from that table; D and trimming were deduced from the DNA. The sample contains roughly 230,000 clones, roughly 84% of which appear only once. The V gene's germline CDR1 is MNHEY and CDR2 SMNVEV (reference sequence). This CDR3 has 16 residues. Trimming took 6 bases from V and 2 from J, leaving 20 bases between them. The sample was peripheral blood. The J gene is TRBJ2-7, the V gene TRBV27; no clear D. The TCR sequence derives from a man between 45 and 60 years old with active or convalescent COVID-19. The CDR3 protein is CASRPRSMVRTYEQYF. The CDR3, as DNA: TGTGCCAGCAGACCCCGGTCCATGGTGAGAACCTACGAGCAGTACTTC.